Below, one TCR beta chain is given with its context. Clones were sequenced by immunoSEQ multiplex PCR, and TCRdb holds only the in-frame ones, with some missing. The sample has approximately 100,000 clones; roughly 85% are singletons. This sample is drawn from a study of blood T cell repertoires in COVID-19. Sequenced input: peripheral blood. The TCR was taken from a man older than 75 with acute or convalescent COVID-19.

The CDR3 loop is CASSLEPGQGLLGYTF. The CDR3, as DNA: TGTGCCAGCTCACTCGAGCCGGGACAGGGTCTTTTAGGCTACACCTTC. The V call is TRBV18, the J call TRBJ1-2; 9 positions match TRBD1. V lost 4 bases and J lost 8; bases outside the gene matches: 14. Germline V gene data show CDR1 as KGHSH and CDR2 as LQKENI. This CDR3 spans 16 amino acids.